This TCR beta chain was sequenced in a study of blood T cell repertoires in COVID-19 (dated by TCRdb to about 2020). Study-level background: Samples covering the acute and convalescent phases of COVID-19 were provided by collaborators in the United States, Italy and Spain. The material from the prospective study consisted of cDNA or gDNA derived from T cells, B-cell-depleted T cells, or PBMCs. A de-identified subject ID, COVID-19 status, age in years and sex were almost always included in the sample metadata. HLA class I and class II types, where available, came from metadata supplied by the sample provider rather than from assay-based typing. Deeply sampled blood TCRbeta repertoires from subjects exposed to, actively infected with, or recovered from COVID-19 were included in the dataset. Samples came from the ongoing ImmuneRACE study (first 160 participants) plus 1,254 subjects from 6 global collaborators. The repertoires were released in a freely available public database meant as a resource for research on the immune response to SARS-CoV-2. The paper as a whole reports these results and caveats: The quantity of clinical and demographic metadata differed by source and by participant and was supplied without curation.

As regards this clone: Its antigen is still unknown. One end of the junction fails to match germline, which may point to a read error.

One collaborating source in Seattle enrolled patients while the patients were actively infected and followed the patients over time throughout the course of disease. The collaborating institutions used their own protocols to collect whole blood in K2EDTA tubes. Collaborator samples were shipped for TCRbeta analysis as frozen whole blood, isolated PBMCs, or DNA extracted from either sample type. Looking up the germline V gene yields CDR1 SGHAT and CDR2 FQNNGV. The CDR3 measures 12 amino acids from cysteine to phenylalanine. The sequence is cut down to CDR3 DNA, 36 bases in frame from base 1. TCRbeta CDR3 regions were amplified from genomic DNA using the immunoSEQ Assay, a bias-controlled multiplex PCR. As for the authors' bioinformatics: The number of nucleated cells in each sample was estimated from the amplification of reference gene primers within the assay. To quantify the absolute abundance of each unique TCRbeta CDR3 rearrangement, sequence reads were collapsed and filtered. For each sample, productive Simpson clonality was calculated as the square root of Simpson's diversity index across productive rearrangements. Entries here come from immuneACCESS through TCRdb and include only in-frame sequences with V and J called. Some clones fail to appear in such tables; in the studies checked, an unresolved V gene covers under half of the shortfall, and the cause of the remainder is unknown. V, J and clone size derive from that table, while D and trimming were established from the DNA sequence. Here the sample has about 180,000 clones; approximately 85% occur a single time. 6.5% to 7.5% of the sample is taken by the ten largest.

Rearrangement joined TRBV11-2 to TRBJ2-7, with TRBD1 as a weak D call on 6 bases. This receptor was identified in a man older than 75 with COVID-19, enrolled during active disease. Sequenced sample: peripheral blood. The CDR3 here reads CASSPLGGHADF. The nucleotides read TGTGCCAGCAGCCCGTTAGGGGGTCATGCGGACTTC.